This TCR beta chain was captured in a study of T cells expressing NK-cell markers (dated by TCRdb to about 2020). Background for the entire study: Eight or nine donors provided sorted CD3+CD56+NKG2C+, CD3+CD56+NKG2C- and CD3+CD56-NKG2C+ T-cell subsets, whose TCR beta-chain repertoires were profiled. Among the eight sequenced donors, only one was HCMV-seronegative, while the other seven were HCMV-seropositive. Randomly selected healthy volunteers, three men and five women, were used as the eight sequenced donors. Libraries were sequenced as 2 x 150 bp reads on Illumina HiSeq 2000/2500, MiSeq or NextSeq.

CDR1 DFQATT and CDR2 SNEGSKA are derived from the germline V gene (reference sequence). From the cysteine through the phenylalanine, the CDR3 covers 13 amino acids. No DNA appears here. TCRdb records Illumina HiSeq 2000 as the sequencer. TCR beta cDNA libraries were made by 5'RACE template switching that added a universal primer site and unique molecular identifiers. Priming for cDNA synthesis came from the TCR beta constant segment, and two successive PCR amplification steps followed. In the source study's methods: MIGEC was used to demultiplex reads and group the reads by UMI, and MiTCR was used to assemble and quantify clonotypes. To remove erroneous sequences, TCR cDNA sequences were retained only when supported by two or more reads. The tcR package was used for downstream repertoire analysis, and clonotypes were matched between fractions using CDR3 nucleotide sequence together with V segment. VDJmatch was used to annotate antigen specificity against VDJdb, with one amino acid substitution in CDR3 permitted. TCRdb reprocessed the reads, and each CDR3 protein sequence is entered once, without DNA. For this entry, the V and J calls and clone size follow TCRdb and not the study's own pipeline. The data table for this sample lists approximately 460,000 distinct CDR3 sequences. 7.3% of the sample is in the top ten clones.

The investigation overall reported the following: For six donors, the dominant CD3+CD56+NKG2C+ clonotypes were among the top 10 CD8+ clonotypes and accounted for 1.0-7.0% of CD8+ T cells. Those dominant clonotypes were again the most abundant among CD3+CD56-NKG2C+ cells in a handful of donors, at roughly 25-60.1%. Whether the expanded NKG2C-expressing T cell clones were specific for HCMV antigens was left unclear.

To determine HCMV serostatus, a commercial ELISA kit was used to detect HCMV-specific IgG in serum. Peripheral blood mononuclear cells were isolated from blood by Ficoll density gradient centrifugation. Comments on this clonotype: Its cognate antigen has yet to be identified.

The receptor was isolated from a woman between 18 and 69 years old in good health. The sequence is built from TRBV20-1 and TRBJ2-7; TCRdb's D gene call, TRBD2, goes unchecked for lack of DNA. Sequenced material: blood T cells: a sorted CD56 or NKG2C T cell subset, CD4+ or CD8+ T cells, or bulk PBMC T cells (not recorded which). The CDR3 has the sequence CSARGPGTREQYF.